The T cell receptor beta chain under discussion was sequenced for a study of shared clonotypes between healthy human individuals. Study-level findings and limits: Estimated richness values were generally larger in naive subsets than in memory subsets.

The investigators split CD4+ cells into a CD45RA+ naive subset and a CD45RA-negative memory subset. V lost 2 bases and J 10 bases, leaving 7 bases between the germline ends. Germline V gene sequence: CDR1 MNHNS, CDR2 SASEGT. The CDR3 runs to 11 residues. With regard to this clone: Antigen: not known.

Sequencing used immunoSEQ multiplex PCR; TCRdb keeps in-frame clones, though not all of them. Of about 710,000 clones listed, around 73% are singletons. The sequenced sample was memory CD4+ T cells sorted from blood. Subset meaning: CD45RA-negative fraction. The clonotype comes from a woman between 25 and 40 years old in good health. The chain is built from TRBV6-1 and TRBJ2-3; D ambiguous. The CDR3 loop reads CASSETGPQYF. The CDR3 region has the DNA TGTGCCAGCAGTGAAACCGGCCCGCAGTATTTT.